This T cell receptor (beta chain) was captured in a study of T cells after yellow fever vaccination. General observations from the study: A weaker secondary response peaked on day 5, the primary on day 15.

There are a few counts of this clonotype. Its antigen is still unknown. Generation of TCR cDNA used 5'RACE template switching (which added a universal primer site and UMIs). From the 5' RACE reads, TCRdb called clonotypes with MiXCR, one entry per CDR3 protein. The table records approximately 600,000 distinct CDR3 sequences, around 12% of them present only once. Sample: PBMCs, taken on the day of the yellow fever booster vaccination. This sequence was found in a man aged 25 to 40 who received the YFV17D yellow fever vaccine.

CDR3 protein: CASSRGVGGENIQYF. In DNA, the CDR3 is TGTGCCAGCAGCAGAGGAGTGGGTGGCGAAAACATTCAGTACTTC. The chain employs TRBV12-3 or TRBV12-4 and TRBJ2-4; D is unresolved. The CDR3 has 15 residues. Trimming shortened V by 6 bases and J by 5 bases, and 17 bases separated the two germline ends.